Reported below is one T cell receptor beta chain. This sample is part of a study of blood T cell repertoires in COVID-19. Here immunoSEQ multiplex PCR was the method, and the copy in TCRdb shows in-frame clones only, minus some. The sample holds some 310,000 clones, about nine tenths seen once. CDR1 and CDR2 from the germline V gene are SGHTA and FQGNSA. V was pared by 5 bases and J by 3 bases, with 11 bases of the junction left unmatched. The CDR3 contains 16 residues. Sequenced input: PBMCs or T cells enriched from blood (not recorded which). The clonotype comes from a woman aged 25 to 45 who had recovered from COVID-19. This chain uses TRBV7-2 with TRBJ2-7; the match to TRBD2 covers 9 bases. In DNA, the CDR3 is TGTGCCAGCAGCCTCCCCTCGGGACTAGCTGGCTACGAGCAGTACTTC. Its translation is CASSLPSGLAGYEQYF.